The present TCR beta chain was sequenced within a study of regulatory T cells in long-lasting Graves disease. Assembly of TCR beta libraries relied on iRepertoire HTBI primers together with Arm-PCR of CDR3 regions. TCRdb itself ran the multiplex PCR reads through MiXCR, one entry per CDR3 protein. The table has about 210,000 distinct CDR3 sequences, roughly 18% seen once. Described time point: newly diagnosed GD, antithyroid drugs for less than 3 months. The TCR library was made from RNA extracted from PBMCs. Germline V lookup: CDR1 SGDLS, CDR2 YYNGEE. This CDR3 is 14 amino acids long. Germline trimming cut 4 bases from V and 4 bases from J; bases unmatched to any gene: 8. This same sample was also part of a study on T cells in Graves' hyperthyroidism and ophthalmopathy. This second study notes: Stable hyperthyroidism: no ophthalmopathy progression over 18 months of follow-up.

The chain has TRBV9 and TRBJ2-7, with 7 bases that match TRBD2. The source material was peripheral blood mononuclear cells (PBMCs), sampled at new diagnosis, from a patient treated with antithyroid drugs. The sequence was collected from a young woman with Graves disease. The CDR3 sequence is CASSPGTTKYEQYF. Written as DNA, the CDR3 is TGTGCCAGCAGCCCCGGGACTACGAAATACGAGCAGTACTTC.